This T cell receptor (beta chain) was sequenced in a study of blood T cell repertoires in COVID-19. Measured with immunoSEQ multiplex PCR; TCRdb has only the in-frame clones, and not every one. Here the sample spans about 120,000 clones, roughly nine tenths being singletons. The V gene end was trimmed by 5 bases and the J gene end by 8 bases; junction bases not matched to a gene: 15. The CDR3 runs to 16 residues. Germline-derived CDR1 and CDR2 are PRHDT and FYEKMQ (reference sequence). This clone was seen ten or more times. This chain joins TRBV13 and TRBJ2-1; 7 bases agree with TRBD1. The source is a man in his 70s who had recovered from COVID-19. The sequencing input was peripheral blood. This CDR3 reads CASSPRDSGVRDEQFF. Written as DNA, the CDR3 is TGTGCCAGCAGCCCCCGGGACAGTGGGGTTCGAGATGAGCAGTTCTTC.